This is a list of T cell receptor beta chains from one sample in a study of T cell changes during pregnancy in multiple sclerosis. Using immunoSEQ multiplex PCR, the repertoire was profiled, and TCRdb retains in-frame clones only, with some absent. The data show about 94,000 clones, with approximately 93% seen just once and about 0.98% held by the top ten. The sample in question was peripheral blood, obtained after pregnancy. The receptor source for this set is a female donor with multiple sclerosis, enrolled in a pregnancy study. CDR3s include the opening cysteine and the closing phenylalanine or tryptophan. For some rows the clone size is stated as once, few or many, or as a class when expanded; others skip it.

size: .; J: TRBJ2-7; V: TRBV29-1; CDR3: CSVVSAPGLGSYEQYF
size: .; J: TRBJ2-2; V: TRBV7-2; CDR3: CASSLLAGELFF
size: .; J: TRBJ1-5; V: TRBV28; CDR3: CASSFGRQNNQPQHF
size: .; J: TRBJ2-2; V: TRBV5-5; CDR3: CASSLALGQFTGELFF
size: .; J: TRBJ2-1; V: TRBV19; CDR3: CASSGKWSGSYNEQFF
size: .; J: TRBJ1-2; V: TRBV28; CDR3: CASLFGQKGYTF
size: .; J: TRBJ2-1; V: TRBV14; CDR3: CASSQGWSRFF
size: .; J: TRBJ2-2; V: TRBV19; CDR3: CASSSRGGRGGGNTGELFF
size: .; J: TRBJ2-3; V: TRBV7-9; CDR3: CASSQRRAGGTDTQYF
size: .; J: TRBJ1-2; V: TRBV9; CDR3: CASRDATEYGYTF
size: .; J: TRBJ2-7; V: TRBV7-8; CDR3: CASSLGGSGRAGYYEQYF
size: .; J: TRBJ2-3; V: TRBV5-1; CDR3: CASSLGQGAWTDTQYF
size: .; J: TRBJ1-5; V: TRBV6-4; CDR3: CASSDSEDRGLLGNQPQHF
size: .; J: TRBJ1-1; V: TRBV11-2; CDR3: CASSPTTGLGRITEAFF
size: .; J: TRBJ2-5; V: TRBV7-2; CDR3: CASSLNLEATQYF
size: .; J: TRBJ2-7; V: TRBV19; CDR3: CASSTGDRGRYEQYF
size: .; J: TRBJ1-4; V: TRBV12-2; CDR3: CASRPSTGAEKLFF
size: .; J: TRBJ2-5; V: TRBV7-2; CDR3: CASSTQTSGRAETQYF
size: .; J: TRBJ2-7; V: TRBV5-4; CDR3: CASSLLAVSSYEQYF
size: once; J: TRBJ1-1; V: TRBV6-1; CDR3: CASSERGNTEAFF